The sequence of this T cell receptor beta chain was determined in a study of radiotherapy plus CTLA-4 blockade in lung cancer. Whole-study context: Of the patients, 15% to 20% showed objective responses and roughly 31% attained disease control. Findings and caveats of the study: In blood, TCR clones derived from the tumor expanded after radiotherapy plus ipilimumab.

Assay used: immunoSEQ multiplex PCR; TCRdb lists only in-frame clones, some missing. In the table there are roughly 75,000 clones, roughly 80% of which are singletons. CDR1 and CDR2 (germline): KGHSH, LQKENI. This CDR3 is built from 12 residues. With 9 bases clipped from V and 9 bases from J, the junction kept 8 bases outside the gene matches. Turning to this clone: What it binds is unknown.

This sample comprised peripheral blood, obtained from a patient treated with radiotherapy plus ipilimumab. V and J are TRBV18 and TRBJ2-1; 7 nucleotides align to TRBD1. This TCR derives from a human donor with non-small cell lung cancer who had stable disease on radiotherapy plus ipilimumab. CDR3 region: CASSRQGGEQFF. The CDR3 bases are TGTGCCAGTTCCCGACAGGGCGGTGAGCAGTTCTTC.